A single sample gave rise to the 20 T cell receptor beta chains below, sequenced in a study of control samples from healthy donors and cancer patients. The table came from immunoSEQ multiplex PCR; TCRdb's copy has only in-frame clones and leaves some out. This repertoire shows fewer than 200,000 clones, roughly nine tenths found once; its top ten account for just over 1.4%. Material for sequencing was blood. The source is a man in his thirties or forties in good health.

The V and J genes are TRBV4-1 and TRBJ1-4; D uncertain. Germline CDR1 MGHRA, CDR2 YSYEKL. The CDR3 consists of 12 residues. Trimming shortened V by 5 bases and J by 4 bases, and 5 bases separated the two germline ends. The CDR3 region is CASSGGNEKLFF. The CDR3, as DNA: TGCGCCAGCAGCGGCGGTAATGAAAAACTGTTTTTT.

V gene TRBV21-1 combines with J gene TRBJ1-5; TRBD1 is taken as the D call from the table, unchecked against the DNA. TRBV21-1 is reported as a pseudogene. This CDR3 region has 20 residues. Here the CDR3 reads CASSKSAPPGHQKGNQPQHF. The CDR3 region has the DNA TGTGCCAGCAGCAAATCGGCCCCACCGGGACACCAAAAGGGCAATCAGCCCCAGCATTTT.

This rearrangement joins TRBV7-2 to TRBJ2-1; TRBD2 matches 8 bases. The CDR3 consists of 15 residues. The V segment lost 2 bases and the J segment 5 bases; nucleotides outside the gene matches: 5. CDR1 and CDR2 from the germline V gene are SGHTA and FQGNSA. CDR3: CASSLSGSRNNEQFF. Written as DNA, the CDR3 is TGTGCCAGCAGCTTAAGCGGGAGTAGAAACAATGAGCAGTTCTTC.

V is TRBV27 and J is TRBJ2-7; D ambiguous. This CDR3 is built from 14 residues. Germline loops: CDR1 MNHEY, CDR2 SMNVEV (reference sequence). V gave up 2 bases and J gave up 3 bases, with 11 bases separating them. This CDR3 reads CASSLKWSYYEQYF. DNA of the CDR3: TGTGCCAGCAGTTTAAAATGGTCGTACTACGAGCAGTACTTC.

The chain uses TRBV4-1 and TRBJ2-5; D possibly matches TRBD1 or TRBD2 (5 bases each). Per germline, CDR1 MGHRA and CDR2 YSYEKL. Trimming cost V 0 bases and J 3 bases, with 8 bases left between them. CDR3 size: 14 residues. The CDR3 sequence is CASSQDRGEETQYF. The CDR3 bases are TGCGCCAGCAGCCAAGATCGAGGGGAAGAGACCCAGTACTTC.

The chain joins TRBV29-1 to TRBJ2-7; unclear D gene. V was cut by 5 bases and J by 7 bases, with 9 bases left in between. The CDR3 is 10 residues long. Per germline, CDR1 SQVTM and CDR2 ANQGSEA. CDR3 residues: CSVRLGEQYF. The CDR3 coding sequence is TGCAGCGTTAGACTTGGAGAGCAGTACTTC.

This clone was seen a single time. The chain has TRBV28 and TRBJ2-2, with a tentative D call TRBD2 (5 bases). The CDR3 extends over 15 amino acids. Germline V gene sequence: CDR1 MDHEN, CDR2 SYDVKM. The V end was cut by 6 bases, the J end by 1 base, with 12 bases between. The CDR3 sequence is CASRTIGLNTGELFF. The CDR3 nucleotides are TGTGCCAGCAGGACTATTGGACTGAACACCGGGGAGCTGTTTTTT.

The rearrangement joins TRBV6-5 to TRBJ1-2, with D unresolved. The V gene's germline CDR1 is MNHEY and CDR2 SVGAGI. V lost 8 bases to trimming and J lost 1 base, with 14 bases between them. The length of the CDR3 is 14 residues. The CDR3 protein is CASSGPALNYGYTF. Written as DNA, the CDR3 is TGTGCCAGCTCCGGACCGGCGCTTAACTATGGCTACACCTTC.

CDR3 protein: CASSLDRGHSGELFF. The CDR3 DNA follows: TGTGCCAGCAGTTTGGACAGGGGGCATAGCGGGGAGCTGTTTTTT. V usage is TRBV28 and J usage is TRBJ2-2, with 11 bases matching TRBD1. The CDR3 sequence is 15 residues long. V trimming: 3 bases; J trimming: 7 bases; junction bases outside the gene matches: 4. Looked up from germline, CDR1 is MDHEN and CDR2 is SYDVKM. The full variable domain, rest sourced from reference TRBV28 and TRBJ2-2, is DVKVTQSSRYLVKRTGEKVFLECVQDMDHENMFWYRQDPGLGLRLIYFSYDVKMKEKGDIPEGYSVSREKKERFSLILESASTNQTSMYLCASSLDRGHSGELFFGEGSRLTVL.

The chain has TRBV3-1 (or the pseudogene TRBV3-2) and TRBJ1-2; a weak D match, TRBD1 (6 bases). Trimming removed 3 bases at V and 8 bases at J, with 19 bases between. Per germline, CDR1 LGHDT and CDR2 YNNKEL (reference sequence). CDR3 length: 15 residues. The CDR3 DNA sequence: TGTGCCAGCAGCCAGGCGAACCGGGACATCGAAGGCTACACCTTC. As protein: CASSQANRDIEGYTF.

As DNA, the CDR3 is TGTGCCAGCAGTTTAGGTAAGGGCCCGTACGAGCAGTACTTC. Its protein product is CASSLGKGPYEQYF. V usage is TRBV27 and J usage is TRBJ2-7, with unresolved D. CDR1 and CDR2 from the germline V gene are MNHEY and SMNVEV (reference sequence). V was pared by 2 bases and J by 4 bases, with 12 bases between. This CDR3 contains 14 residues.

The chain joins TRBV6-1 to TRBJ1-2; no clear D. This CDR3 is built from 14 residues. Per germline, CDR1 MNHNS and CDR2 SASEGT. Trimming stripped 0 bases from V and 0 bases from J, with 5 bases between. This CDR3 is CASSEAPANYGYTF. For the CDR3, the DNA is TGTGCCAGCAGTGAAGCTCCAGCTAACTATGGCTACACCTTC.

The V and J genes are TRBV12-3 or TRBV12-4 and TRBJ1-4; D is uncertain. This CDR3 spans 11 amino acids. V dropped 3 bases and J dropped 10 bases, with 6 bases sitting between them. The CDR3 DNA sequence: TGTGCCAGCAGTTTTCGTACAAAACTGTTTTTT. This sequence encodes CASSFRTKLFF.

This clone has a handful of counts. The chain has TRBV11-2 and TRBJ1-1; D remains unclear. The length of the CDR3 is 12 residues. Deletions cut 1 base from V and 7 bases from J, with 7 bases between. The germline gives CDR1 SGHAT, CDR2 FQNNGV. The CDR3 DNA is TGTGCCAGCAGCTTAGTACACGGTGAAGCTTTCTTT. This encodes CASSLVHGEAFF. The variable domain in full, completed from reference TRBV11-2 and TRBJ1-1, reads EAGVAQSPRYKIIEKRQSVAFWCNPISGHATLYWYQQILGQGPKLLIQFQNNGVVDDSQLPKDRFSAERLKGVDSTLKIQPAKLEDSAVYLCASSLVHGEAFFGQGTRLTVV.

This clone has just a few counts. This chain connects TRBV25-1 to TRBJ2-1; 12 bases are a match to TRBD2. Per the germline V gene, CDR1 is MGHDK and CDR2 is SYGVNS. J gave up 15 bases and V 6 bases, and 6 bases lay outside the gene matches. The CDR3 runs to 12 residues. The CDR3, as DNA: TGTGCCAGCAGGCGACTAGCGGGAGCGTTGTTCTTC. It codes for CASRRLAGALFF.

This clone was seen a single time. The V gene is TRBV6-5, the J gene TRBJ1-1; 7 bases are shared with TRBD1. This CDR3 is 13 amino acids long. Germline CDR1 MNHEY, CDR2 SVGAGI. Trimming took 2 bases from V and 5 from J; bases not matched to a gene: 2. The CDR3 spells CASSYGQATEAFF. The CDR3 coding sequence is TGTGCCAGCAGTTACGGACAGGCGACTGAAGCTTTCTTT.

This clone was recorded only once. The chain recombines TRBV9 with TRBJ2-7, with 8 bases fitting TRBD1. The J segment lost 3 bases and the V segment lost 4 bases, leaving 3 bases of the junction unmatched. This CDR3 has 13 residues. The germline V gene has CDR1 SGDLS and CDR2 YYNGEE. Written as DNA, the CDR3 is TGTGCCAGCAGCTACAGGGGGGACTACGAGCAGTACTTC. It encodes CASSYRGDYEQYF. Drawing the rest from reference TRBV9 and TRBJ2-7, the complete variable domain is DSGVTQTPKHLITATGQRVTLRCSPRSGDLSVYWYQQSLDQGLQFLIQYYNGEERAKGNILERFSAQQFPDLHSELNLSSLELGDSALYFCASSYRGDYEQYFGPGTRLTVT.

The chain has TRBV5-1 and TRBJ2-3; 13 nucleotides match TRBD2. The CDR3 extends over 19 amino acids. Germline assignment: CDR1 SGHRS and CDR2 YFSETQ. V shed 6 bases and J 6 bases; nucleotides not matched to a gene: 19. The CDR3 loop reads CASNHGLAGVGGGSDTQYF. The CDR3 DNA is TGCGCCAGCAACCACGGACTAGCGGGAGTGGGGGGCGGTTCGGATACGCAGTATTTT.

The chain carries TRBV29-1 and TRBJ2-6; TRBD1 aligns across 11 bases. The germline CDR1 and CDR2 sequences are SQVTM and ANQGSEA. CDR3 length equals 16 residues. V was clipped by 6 bases and J by 2 bases; unmatched bases: 6. CDR3 DNA: TGCAGCGTCCCCTGGGGACAGGGGGCTGGGGCCAACGTCCTGACTTTC. This translates into CSVPWGQGAGANVLTF. The variable domain in full, completed from reference TRBV29-1 and TRBJ2-6, reads SAVISQKPSRDICQRGTSLTIQCQVDSQVTMMFWYRQQPGQSLTLIATANQGSEATYESGFVIDKFPISRPNLTFSTLTVSNMSPEDSSIYLCSVPWGQGAGANVLTFGAGSRLTVL.

This chain links TRBV27 with TRBJ2-1; D unresolved. CDR1 and CDR2 (germline): MNHEY, SMNVEV (reference sequence). This CDR3 has 11 residues. The V end was cut by 5 bases, the J end by 6 bases, with 5 bases between. In DNA, the CDR3 is TGTGCCAGCAGTGTGTTCAATGAGCAGTTCTTC. This encodes CASSVFNEQFF.